Included here is one T cell receptor (beta chain) sequence, with context. This clonotype was counted many times. Its specific antigen is unknown. The junction departs from the called germline gene at one end, perhaps through a read error. The germline V gene yields MNHEY for CDR1 and SVGAGI for CDR2. The CDR3, cysteine through phenylalanine, is 16 amino acids long. Only the CDR3 portion is preserved as DNA: 48 bases, with reading frame beginning at the first base. The library was obtained by 5' RACE. These reads were obtained on a NextSeq 500. To correct for sequencing error and PCR bias, the TCR library protocol tagged individual cDNA molecules with unique molecular identifiers. Sequencing covered both TCR alpha and beta chains, and within each sample the abundances of alpha and beta sequences were tightly co-correlated. In the original analysis: Decombinator V4 was used to annotate TCR sequences for V gene, J gene and CDR3. Expanded TCRs were defined as changing significantly between any two time points under a Poisson model with p below 0.0001. TCR abundances were normalised to the total number of TCRs sequenced per sample and were expressed as counts per million. TRAV1-2 paired with TRAJ12, TRAJ20 or TRAJ33 defined MAIT TCRs, while TRAV10 paired with TRAJ18 defined iNKT TCRs. VDJdb, accessed 1 November 2021, was searched for CMV, EBV and SARS-CoV-2 annotated TCRs, with TCRs annotated for multiple antigens excluded. TCRdb reanalyzed the raw reads on its own, using fastp at Q25 for trimming and MiXCR for clone calling, and kept in-frame beta chains. Every entry covers one CDR3 protein and lists the most common genes and DNA from its rows. TCRdb's processing, not the authors', yielded these V and J calls. In all, the sample holds 46,000 or so distinct CDR3 sequences, and roughly 7.3% of those were seen once. The top ten clonotypes cover roughly 8.5% of the sample.

The study was a case-control design nested within a healthcare worker cohort in London, UK, with weekly nasopharyngeal swab PCR tests and blood sampling. Healthcare workers were enrolled in the week of the UK lockdown, from 23 to 31 March 2020, and were followed every week for up to roughly 16 weeks. The data stem from a study of early T cells in non-severe SARS-CoV-2 infection (dated by TCRdb to the early 2020s). Regarding the study in general: TCR sequencing used bulk RNA from unsorted whole blood, so alpha and beta chains could not be paired. Overall results and qualifications from the work: VDJdb matching was skewed toward anti-spike CD8 responses and likely underestimated virus-specific expansions by missing private and CD4 specificities.

The specimen sequenced was whole blood. This sequence was found in an adult who was a healthcare worker with PCR-confirmed SARS-CoV-2 infection or an uninfected control (not recorded which). This chain joins TRBV6-5 to TRBJ2-3; the D gene is unclear. The sequenced DNA: TGTGCCAGCAGTCACTCCGGGCCTGGGGGCACAGATACGCAGTATTTT. It encodes CASSHSGPGGTDTQYF.